The 3 T cell receptor beta chains presented below share a single source sample, sequenced in a study of vaccination effects on CD4 cells after COVID-19. For these receptors, no antigen is known. Measured with immunoSEQ multiplex PCR; TCRdb has only the in-frame clones, and not every one. Seen here are about 33,000 clones, approximately 75% observed once, and the top ten hold around 12%. Pools of viral peptides were used by the ViraFEST assay to expand antigen-specific CD4+ T cells ahead of sequencing. When less than 13 days of culture had elapsed, CD4+ T cells were isolated. Of the BNT162b2 and mRNA-1273 vaccines, participants received two doses of one or the other. The sample here was CD4+ T cells from PBMCs cultured with HCoV-229E spike peptides, taken after COVID-19 vaccination. The origin of the receptors is a human donor who received a COVID-19 vaccine.

The chain combines TRBV19 with TRBJ1-1; D remains ambiguous. Trimming cost V 6 bases and J 3 bases, with 11 bases left between them. CDR3 length: 13 residues. Germline lookup yields CDR1 LNHDA and CDR2 SQIVND (reference sequence). Here the CDR3 reads CASRGAGYTEAFF. Here the CDR3 DNA reads TGTGCCAGTAGGGGCGCGGGGTACACTGAAGCTTTCTTT.

The rearrangement links TRBV7-8 to TRBJ1-4; no firm D call. CDR3 length: 13 residues. Deletions cut 5 bases from V and 8 bases from J, with 12 bases between. Germline V gene data show CDR1 as SGHVS and CDR2 as FQNEAQ. The CDR3 DNA reads as TGTGCCAGCAGCAGCGGACTGCCCGAAAAACTGTTTTTT. Protein sequence: CASSSGLPEKLFF.

This clone has only one observation. The V gene is TRBV29-1, the J gene TRBJ2-5; 7 nucleotides line up with TRBD2. This CDR3 spans 15 amino acids. The ends lost 3 bases at V and 4 bases at J; junction bases unmatched: 11. CDR1 SQVTM and CDR2 ANQGSEA come from the germline V gene. The CDR3 region is CSVEGRGSVGETQYF. CDR3 DNA: TGCAGCGTTGAGGGGCGGGGGAGCGTGGGAGAGACCCAGTACTTC.